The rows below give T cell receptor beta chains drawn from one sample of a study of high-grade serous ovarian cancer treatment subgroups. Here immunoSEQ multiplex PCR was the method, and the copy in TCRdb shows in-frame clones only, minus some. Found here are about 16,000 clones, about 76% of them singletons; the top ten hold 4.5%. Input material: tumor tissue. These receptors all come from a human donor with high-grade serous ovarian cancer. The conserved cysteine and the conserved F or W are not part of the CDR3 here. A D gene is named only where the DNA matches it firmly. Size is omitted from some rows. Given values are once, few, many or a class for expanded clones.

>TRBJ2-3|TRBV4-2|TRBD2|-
ASSQESRTSGGRGGTDTQY
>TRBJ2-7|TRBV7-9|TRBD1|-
ASSPTGTGVEQY
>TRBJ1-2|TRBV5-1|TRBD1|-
ASSLVTTGRTYGYT
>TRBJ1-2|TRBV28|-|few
ASSPSLLDSYGYT
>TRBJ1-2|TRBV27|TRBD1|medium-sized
ASNPGQGAVDGYT
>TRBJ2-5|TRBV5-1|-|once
ASSLAAGFVETQY
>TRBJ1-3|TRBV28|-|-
ASTLRGGGNTIY
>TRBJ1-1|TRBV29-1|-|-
SSIQGYNTEAF
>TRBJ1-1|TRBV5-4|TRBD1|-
ASSRQGSYTEAF
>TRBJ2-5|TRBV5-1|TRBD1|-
ASREGTGQQETQY
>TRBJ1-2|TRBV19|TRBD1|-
ASSIDGQGIGGYT
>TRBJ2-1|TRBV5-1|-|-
ASSLGGQKNEQF
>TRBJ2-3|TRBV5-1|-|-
ASTQTVADTQY
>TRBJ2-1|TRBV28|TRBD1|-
ASGGQGHNEQF
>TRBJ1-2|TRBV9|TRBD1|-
ASSVSPTGNARYT
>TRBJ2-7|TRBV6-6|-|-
ASRFRPGQSSNEQY
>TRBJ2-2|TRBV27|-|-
ASSLWPSNTGELF
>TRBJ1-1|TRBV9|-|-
ASRPTVGGLNTEAF
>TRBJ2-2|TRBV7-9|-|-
ASSSGHDTGELF
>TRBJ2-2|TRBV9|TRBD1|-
ASSPSDRAVGELF
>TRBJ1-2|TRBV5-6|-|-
ASSYRGHGYT
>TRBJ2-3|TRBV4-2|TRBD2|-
ASSQAASGGAKDTQY
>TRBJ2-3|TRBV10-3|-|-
AIARAPNTDTQY
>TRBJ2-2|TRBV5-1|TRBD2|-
ASTNPGGGLTGELF
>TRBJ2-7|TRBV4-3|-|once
ASSLGDEQY
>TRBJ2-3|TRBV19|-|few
ASSTPGSGADTQY
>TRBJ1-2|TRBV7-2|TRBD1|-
ASRPRRGPVYGYT
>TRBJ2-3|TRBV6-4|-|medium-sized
ASSGSGEFSTDTQY
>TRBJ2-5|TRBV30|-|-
AWSEPPGPEY
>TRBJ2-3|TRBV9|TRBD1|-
ASSVGQGVDTQY
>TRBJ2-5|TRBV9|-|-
ASSVVPAGETQY
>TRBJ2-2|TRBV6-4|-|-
AAGTDTTGELF
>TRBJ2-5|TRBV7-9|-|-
ASSPESRETQY
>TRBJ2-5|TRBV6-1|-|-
ASNSPGAGSKTQY
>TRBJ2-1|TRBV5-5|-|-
ASSLMGGLSGANEQF
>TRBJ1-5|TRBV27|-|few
ASSRQGIRQPQH
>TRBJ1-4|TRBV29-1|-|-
SVGPGGAGEKLF
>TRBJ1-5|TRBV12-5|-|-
ASGLSFRDVRSQPQH
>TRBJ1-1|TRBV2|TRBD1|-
ASSETGALTEAF
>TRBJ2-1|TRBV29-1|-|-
SVVVAIYNEQF
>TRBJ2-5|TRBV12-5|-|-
ASGLIGGGRGETQY
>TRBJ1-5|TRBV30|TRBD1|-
AWNRPDRGGNQPQH
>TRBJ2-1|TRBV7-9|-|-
ASSLAILGGFSYNEQF
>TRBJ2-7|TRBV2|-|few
ASSWGLLYEQY
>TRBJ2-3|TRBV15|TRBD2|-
ATSRELAGGTQY
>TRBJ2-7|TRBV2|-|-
ASSQWGVGTGRYEQY
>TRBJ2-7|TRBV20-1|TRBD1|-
SAGRGPEQY
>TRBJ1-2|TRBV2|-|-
ASSAFYGYT
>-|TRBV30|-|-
AWSPRNYEQY
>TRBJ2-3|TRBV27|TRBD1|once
ASRTGQGTQY
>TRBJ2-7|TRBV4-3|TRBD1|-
ASSQTRTGWGEQY
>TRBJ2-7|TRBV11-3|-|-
ASSLVEQYYEQY